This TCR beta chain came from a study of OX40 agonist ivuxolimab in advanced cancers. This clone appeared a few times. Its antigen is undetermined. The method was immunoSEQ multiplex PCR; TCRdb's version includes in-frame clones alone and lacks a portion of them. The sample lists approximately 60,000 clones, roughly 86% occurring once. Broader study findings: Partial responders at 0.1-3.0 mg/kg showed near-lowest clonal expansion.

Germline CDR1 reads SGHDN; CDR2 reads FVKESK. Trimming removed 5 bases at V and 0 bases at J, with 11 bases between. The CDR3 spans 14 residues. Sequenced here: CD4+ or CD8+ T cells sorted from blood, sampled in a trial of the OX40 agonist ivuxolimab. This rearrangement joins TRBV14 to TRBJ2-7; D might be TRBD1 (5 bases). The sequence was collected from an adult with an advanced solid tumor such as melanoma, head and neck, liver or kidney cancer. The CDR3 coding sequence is TGTGCCAGCAGCTTTTTGGACACCTCCTACGAGCAGTACTTC. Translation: CASSFLDTSYEQYF. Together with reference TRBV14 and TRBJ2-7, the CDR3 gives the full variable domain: EAGVTQFPSHSVIEKGQTVTLRCDPISGHDNLYWYRRVMGKEIKFLLHFVKESKQDESGMPNNRFLAERTGGTYSTLKVQPAELEDSGVYFCASSFLDTSYEQYFGPGTRLTVT.